This T cell receptor (beta chain) was identified during a study of blood T cell repertoires in COVID-19. Study in general: Some COVID-19 samples were acute and others convalescent; all came from the United States, Italy and Spain.

Original analysis: Reference gene primer amplification in the assay estimated nucleated cell counts. Sequencing used immunoSEQ multiplex PCR; TCRdb keeps in-frame clones, though not all of them. V, J and clone size reflect that table, while D and trimming were determined from the DNA. The sample lists under 250,000 clones; approximately 89% were seen once. The table lists this clone with a count of one. Sequenced material: peripheral blood. This clonotype was obtained from a woman aged 60-75 years who had recovered from COVID-19.

CDR3 in amino acids: CASSLYRSSYEQYF. CDR3 nucleotide sequence: TGTGCCAGCAGCTTATATCGGAGCTCCTACGAGCAGTACTTC. The chain uses TRBV11-1 and TRBJ2-7; D call uncertain. V dropped 2 bases and J dropped 0 bases, with 8 bases sitting between them. The CDR3 length is 14 residues. From germline, CDR1 is SGHAT and CDR2 FQDESV (reference sequence).